Presented here are 20 T cell receptor beta chains from one specimen sequenced in a study of CD8+ T cells in alopecia areata. Reverse transcribed after extraction, RNA yielded cDNA as the sequencing template. Produced via immunoSEQ multiplex PCR; TCRdb's table is partial and in-frame only. The repertoire has 130,000 to 150,000 clones, about 90% of them found once; the top ten carry over 12%. Sequencing was performed on CD8+ T cells sorted from blood, taken at week 0. All receptors derive from a human donor with alopecia areata.

The V gene is TRBV5-5, the J gene TRBJ1-2; D is perhaps TRBD1 (5 bases). With 4 bases removed from V and 6 bases from J, the gap between germline ends came to 16 bases. Germline CDR1 is SGHKS and CDR2 is YYEKEE (reference sequence). CDR3 length: 14 residues. CDR3 in amino acids: CASSRSDSLHGYTF. The CDR3 bases are TGTGCCAGCAGCCGTTCCGACAGTCTCCATGGCTACACCTTC.

The chain employs TRBV29-1 and TRBJ2-3, with D tentatively TRBD2 (7 bases). The CDR3 spans 13 residues. Germline values: CDR1 SQVTM, CDR2 ANQGSEA. Between the trimmed V and J ends, which lost 7 bases and 4 bases, there was a span of 15 bases. CDR3 sequence reads: CSAEGGRADTQYF. The CDR3, as DNA: TGCAGCGCCGAAGGGGGGAGGGCAGATACGCAGTATTTT.

The chain recombines TRBV5-7 with TRBJ2-7; D unclear. TRBV5-7 is an ORF for which the function is uncertain. Trimming removed 5 bases at V and 5 bases at J, with 11 bases between. The CDR3 has 12 amino acids. This CDR3 reads CASSSINDEQYF. In DNA, the CDR3 is TGTGCCAGCAGTTCGATTAATGACGAGCAGTACTTC.

The genes are TRBV30 and TRBJ2-5; D is uncertain. The tail of the sequence fits TRBJ2-7 better, so the J call may be wrong. Germline V gene lookup returns CDR1 GTSNPN and CDR2 SVGIG (reference sequence). The CDR3 totals 14 residues. The CDR3 DNA is TGTGCCTGGAGTGTACAAGATCTACGGGACGAGCAGTACTTC. This codes for CAWSVQDLRDEQYF.

The chain is built from TRBV2 and TRBJ2-4, with D uncertain. Germline V gene data show CDR1 as SNHLY and CDR2 as FYNNEI. V was shortened by 4 bases and J by 0 bases, with 10 bases between the two germline ends. The CDR3 totals 15 residues. This chain's CDR3 is CASSVSRLAKNIQYF. The CDR3 coding sequence is TGTGCCAGCAGTGTAAGCAGACTAGCCAAAAACATTCAGTACTTC.

The J gene is TRBJ1-4, the V gene TRBV29-1; D may be TRBD1 (5 bases). Trimming took 4 bases from V and 4 from J, leaving 10 bases between them. From germline, CDR1 is SQVTM and CDR2 ANQGSEA. The CDR3 runs 13 residues. The CDR3 protein is CSVGDGLNEKLFF. The CDR3 nucleotides read TGCAGCGTTGGGGACGGGCTTAATGAAAAACTGTTTTTT.

The rearrangement uses TRBV5-1 and TRBJ2-1; 9 bases map to TRBD2. CDR1 and CDR2 from the germline V gene are SGHRS and YFSETQ. This CDR3 has 17 amino acids. Losses at the gene ends were 3 bases for V and 6 bases for J; bases not matched to a gene: 13. The CDR3 nucleotides are TGCGCCAGCAGCTGGAGCGGGAGGCCCCTTAGTGCCAATGAGCAGTTCTTC. Protein sequence: CASSWSGRPLSANEQFF.

The chain employs TRBV5-6 and TRBJ1-1; D uncertain. The V gene lost 2 bases and the J gene lost 3 bases, with 8 bases spanning the gap. Germline assignment: CDR1 SGHDT and CDR2 YYEEEE. The CDR3 is 13 amino acids. The CDR3 reads CASSLGGDTEAFF. CDR3 DNA: TGTGCCAGCAGCTTAGGCGGGGACACTGAAGCTTTCTTT.

This clone was counted once. This chain connects TRBV2 to TRBJ2-4; D gene unclear. Germline V gene sequence: CDR1 SNHLY, CDR2 FYNNEI. Trimming pared 6 bases from V and 7 bases from J, leaving 10 bases between. The CDR3 consists of 12 residues. The CDR3 is CASRFDRNIQYF. CDR3 coding DNA: TGTGCCAGCAGATTTGACCGGAACATTCAGTACTTC.

V and J are TRBV2 and TRBJ1-4; D is undetermined. Germline loops: CDR1 SNHLY, CDR2 FYNNEI. Trimming left V 1 base short and J 8 bases short, with 5 bases between. The CDR3 contains 12 residues. The CDR3 sequence is CASSEETEKLFF. In nucleotides, the CDR3 is TGTGCCAGCAGTGAAGAAACAGAAAAACTGTTTTTT.

The chain recombines TRBV7-8 with TRBJ1-1; weak D call: TRBD1 (5 bases). The CDR3 sequence is 15 residues long. Germline CDR1 and CDR2: SGHVS and FQNEAQ. Trimming left V 7 bases short and J 5 bases short, with 20 bases between. DNA for the CDR3: TGTGCCAGCACTTTGTCTCTGGGGGGTACGACTGAAGCTTTCTTT. Its protein is CASTLSLGGTTEAFF.

The V call is TRBV7-9, the J call TRBJ1-2; D may be TRBD1 (5 bases). The germline V and J ends were trimmed by 6 bases and 3 bases, with 8 bases remaining between them. In germline, CDR1 is SEHNR, CDR2 FQNEAQ (reference sequence). This CDR3 has 12 residues. This CDR3 is CASRGLDYGYTF. The CDR3 DNA reads TGTGCCAGCAGGGGGCTTGACTATGGCTACACCTTC. Based on the CDR3 plus reference TRBV7-9 and TRBJ1-2, the full variable domain is DTGVSQNPRHKITKRGQNVTFRCDPISEHNRLYWYRQTLGQGPEFLTYFQNEAQLEKSRLLSDRFSAERPKGSFSTLEIQRTEQGDSAMYLCASRGLDYGYTFGSGTRLTVV.

In nucleotides, the CDR3 is TGTGCCAGCAGGCTAGGAAGGGGTCCCCTCCACGAGCAGTACTTC. The encoded protein is CASRLGRGPLHEQYF. V and J are TRBV6-1 and TRBJ2-7; D might be TRBD1 (5 bases). Looked up from germline, CDR1 is MNHNS and CDR2 is SASEGT. Trimming cost V 6 bases and J 5 bases, with 20 bases left between them. The CDR3 spans 15 residues.

This chain joins TRBV11-3 and TRBJ2-1, with a tentative D call TRBD2 (5 bases). Trimming cost V 4 bases and J 6 bases, with 10 bases left between them. In germline, CDR1 is SGHNT, CDR2 YENEEA. This CDR3 has 13 residues. DNA of the CDR3: TGTGCCAGCAGCTCAAGACTATCCAATGAGCAGTTCTTC. Translation: CASSSRLSNEQFF. The full variable domain, its missing parts supplied by reference TRBV11-3 and TRBJ2-1, is EAGVVQSPRYKIIEKKQPVAFWCNPISGHNTLYWYLQNLGQGPELLIRYENEEAVDDSQLPKDRFSAERLKGVDSTLKIQPAELGDSAVYLCASSSRLSNEQFFGPGTRLTVL.

The chain has TRBV18 and TRBJ1-2; TRBD1 aligns across 7 bases. Germline trimming cut 3 bases from V and 6 bases from J; bases unmatched to any gene: 13. CDR3 length: 16 amino acids. Germline CDR1 reads KGHSH; CDR2 reads LQKENI. The CDR3 nucleotides read TGTGCCAGCTCACCCGGACAGACAGGGCCAGTCGATGGCTACACCTTC. It is translated as CASSPGQTGPVDGYTF.

The chain links TRBV5-1 to TRBJ2-1, with 7 positions matching TRBD2. The germline CDR1 and CDR2 sequences are SGHRS and YFSETQ. CDR3 length: 15 amino acids. J was trimmed by 4 bases and V by 1 base; bases with no gene match: 5. The CDR3 nucleotides are TGCGCCAGCAGCTTGTTTTCCGGGGGGTACAATGAGCAGTTCTTC. As protein: CASSLFSGGYNEQFF.

As concerns this clone: The sample holds other DNA sequences that translate to the same CDR3. The chain links TRBV29-1 to TRBJ2-7, with D possibly matching TRBD1 (5 bases). V was cut by 4 bases and J by 0 bases, with 7 bases left in between. Per germline, CDR1 SQVTM and CDR2 ANQGSEA. This CDR3 spans 12 amino acids. In DNA form, the CDR3 reads TGCAGCGTTGGTGACAGCTCCTACGAGCAGTACTTC. Protein: CSVGDSSYEQYF.

The chain couples TRBV29-1 to TRBJ1-2; 11 nucleotides align to TRBD1. This CDR3 region has 15 residues. Losses at the gene ends were 4 bases for V and 4 bases for J; bases not matched to a gene: 8. Germline loops: CDR1 SQVTM, CDR2 ANQGSEA. CDR3 region: CSVGDRTGGAYGYTF. The CDR3 coding sequence is TGCAGCGTTGGGGATAGGACAGGGGGCGCCTATGGCTACACCTTC.

This clone was counted a few times. The sample holds other DNA sequences that translate to the same CDR3. The V call is TRBV29-1, the J call TRBJ2-7; D may be TRBD1 (6 bases). This CDR3 has 12 residues. Germline CDR1 reads SQVTM; CDR2 reads ANQGSEA. V lost 3 bases and J lost 3, with 9 bases in between. Written as DNA, the CDR3 is TGCAGCGTTGAGGGCAGGGGCTACGAGCAGTACTTC. Protein product: CSVEGRGYEQYF.

The chain is built from TRBV4-1 and TRBJ1-1, with 8 bases aligning to TRBD1. The germline V gene has CDR1 MGHRA and CDR2 YSYEKL. V lost 1 base, J lost 4 bases, and 5 bases stayed unmatched. The CDR3 totals 15 residues. The CDR3 DNA reads as TGCGCCAGCAGCCAAGCTCAGGGGACAGGCACTGAAGCTTTCTTT. Protein product: CASSQAQGTGTEAFF.